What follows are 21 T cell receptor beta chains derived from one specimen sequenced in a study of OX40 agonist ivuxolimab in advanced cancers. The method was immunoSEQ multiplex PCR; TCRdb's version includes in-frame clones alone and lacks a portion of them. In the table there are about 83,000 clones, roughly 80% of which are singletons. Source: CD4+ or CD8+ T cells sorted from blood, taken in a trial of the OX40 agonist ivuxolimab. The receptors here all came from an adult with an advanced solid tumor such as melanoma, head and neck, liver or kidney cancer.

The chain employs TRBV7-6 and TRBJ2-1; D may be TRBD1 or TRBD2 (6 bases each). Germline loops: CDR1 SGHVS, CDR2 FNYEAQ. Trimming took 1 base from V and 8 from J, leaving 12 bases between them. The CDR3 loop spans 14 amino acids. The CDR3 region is CASSLDTGGDEQFF. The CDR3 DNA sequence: TGTGCCAGCAGCTTAGATACCGGGGGCGATGAGCAGTTCTTC.

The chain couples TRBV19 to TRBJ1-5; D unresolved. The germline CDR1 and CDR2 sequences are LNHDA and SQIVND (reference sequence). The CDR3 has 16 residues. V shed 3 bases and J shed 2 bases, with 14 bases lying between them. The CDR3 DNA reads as TGTGCCAGTAGTATTAGCGGAGGGAATCGCAATCAGCCCCAGCATTTT. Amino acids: CASSISGGNRNQPQHF.

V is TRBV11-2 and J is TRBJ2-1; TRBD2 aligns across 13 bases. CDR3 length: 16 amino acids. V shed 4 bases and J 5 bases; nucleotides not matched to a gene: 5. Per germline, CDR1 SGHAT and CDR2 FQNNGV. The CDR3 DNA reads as TGTGCCAGCAGCTCACTACTAGCGGGGGGGCACAATGAGCAGTTCTTC. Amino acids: CASSSLLAGGHNEQFF.

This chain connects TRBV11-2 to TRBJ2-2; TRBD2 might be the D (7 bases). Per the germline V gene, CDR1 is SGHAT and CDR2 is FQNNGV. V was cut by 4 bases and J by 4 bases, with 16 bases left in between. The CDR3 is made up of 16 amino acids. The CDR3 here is CASSSVGGLGTGELFF. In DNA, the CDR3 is TGTGCCAGCAGCTCGGTGGGGGGGCTCGGCACCGGGGAGCTGTTTTTT.

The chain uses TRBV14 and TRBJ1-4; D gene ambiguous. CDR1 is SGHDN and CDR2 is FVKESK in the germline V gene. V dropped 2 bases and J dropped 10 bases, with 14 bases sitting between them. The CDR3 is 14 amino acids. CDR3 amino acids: CASSQLRFGGKLFF. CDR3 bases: TGTGCCAGCAGCCAATTAAGATTTGGTGGAAAACTGTTTTTT.

The CDR3 DNA reads TGTGCCTGGAGTGACCTCTACGAGCAGTACTTC. It encodes CAWSDLYEQYF. The rearrangement joins TRBV30 to TRBJ2-7; unclear D gene. This CDR3 has 11 amino acids. The germline V gene encodes CDR1 GTSNPN and CDR2 SVGIG (reference sequence). Trimming took 1 base from V and 3 from J, leaving 4 bases between them.

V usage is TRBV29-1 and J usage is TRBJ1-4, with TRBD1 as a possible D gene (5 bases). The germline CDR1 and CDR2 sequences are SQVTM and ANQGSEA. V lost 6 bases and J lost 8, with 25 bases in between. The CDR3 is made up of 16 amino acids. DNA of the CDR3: TGCAGCGTCCGAGTTGGGGCAGGGAATCGTTCGGAAAAACTGTTTTTT. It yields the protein CSVRVGAGNRSEKLFF. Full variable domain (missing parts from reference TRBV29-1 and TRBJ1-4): SAVISQKPSRDICQRGTSLTIQCQVDSQVTMMFWYRQQPGQSLTLIATANQGSEATYESGFVIDKFPISRPNLTFSTLTVSNMSPEDSSIYLCSVRVGAGNRSEKLFFGSGTQLSVL.

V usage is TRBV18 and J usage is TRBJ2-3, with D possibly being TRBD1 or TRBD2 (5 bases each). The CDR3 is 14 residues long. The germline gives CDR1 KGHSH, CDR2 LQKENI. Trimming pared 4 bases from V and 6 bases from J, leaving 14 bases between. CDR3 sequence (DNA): TGTGCCAGCTCACTCGGGGCGCGGCCGGATACGCAGTATTTT. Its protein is CASSLGARPDTQYF.

CDR3: CASRGSGNTIYF. For the CDR3, the DNA is TGTGCCAGCAGGGGTTCTGGAAACACCATATATTTT. The rearrangement uses TRBV9 and TRBJ1-3; D call uncertain. Trimming pared 5 bases from V and 1 base from J, leaving 4 bases between. The germline V gene has CDR1 SGDLS and CDR2 YYNGEE. CDR3 length: 12 amino acids.

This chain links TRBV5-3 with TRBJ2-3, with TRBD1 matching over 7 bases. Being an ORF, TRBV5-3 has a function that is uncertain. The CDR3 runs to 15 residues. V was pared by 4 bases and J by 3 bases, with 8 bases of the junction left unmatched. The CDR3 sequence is CARSTDRACTDTQYF. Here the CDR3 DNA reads TGTGCCAGAAGCACAGACAGGGCGTGTACAGATACGCAGTATTTT.

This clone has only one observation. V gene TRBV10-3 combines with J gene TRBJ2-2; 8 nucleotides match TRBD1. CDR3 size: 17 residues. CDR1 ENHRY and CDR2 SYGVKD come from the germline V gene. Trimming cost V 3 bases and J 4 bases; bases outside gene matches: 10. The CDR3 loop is CAISDSTGTGVTGELFF. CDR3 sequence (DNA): TGTGCCATCAGTGATTCGACCGGGACAGGAGTCACCGGGGAGCTGTTTTTT.

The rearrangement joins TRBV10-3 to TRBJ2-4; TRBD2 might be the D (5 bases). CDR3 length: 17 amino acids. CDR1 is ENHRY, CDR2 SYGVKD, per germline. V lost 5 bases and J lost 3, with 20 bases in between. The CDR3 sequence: CAISPLGGLQDKNIQYF. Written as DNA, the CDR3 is TGTGCCATCAGTCCACTGGGTGGACTGCAAGACAAAAACATTCAGTACTTC.

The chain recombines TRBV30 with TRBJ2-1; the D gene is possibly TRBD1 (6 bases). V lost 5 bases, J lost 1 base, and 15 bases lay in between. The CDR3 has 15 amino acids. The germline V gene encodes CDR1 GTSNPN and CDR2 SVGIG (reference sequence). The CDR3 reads CAWDQGITSYNEQFF. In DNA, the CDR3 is TGTGCCTGGGACCAGGGGATTACATCCTACAATGAGCAGTTCTTC.

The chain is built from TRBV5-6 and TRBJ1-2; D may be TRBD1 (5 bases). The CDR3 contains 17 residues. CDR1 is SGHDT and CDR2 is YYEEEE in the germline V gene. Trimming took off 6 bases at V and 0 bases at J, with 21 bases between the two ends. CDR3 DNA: TGTGCCAGCACCAAGGGGCCGCCCGGCGGCCCTAACTATGGCTACACCTTC. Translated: CASTKGPPGGPNYGYTF.

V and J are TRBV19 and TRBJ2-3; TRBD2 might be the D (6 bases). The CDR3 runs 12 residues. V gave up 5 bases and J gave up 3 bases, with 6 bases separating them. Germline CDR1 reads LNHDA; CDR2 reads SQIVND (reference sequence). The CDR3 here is CASSRGTDTQYF. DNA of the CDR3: TGTGCCAGTAGTCGGGGGACAGATACGCAGTATTTT.

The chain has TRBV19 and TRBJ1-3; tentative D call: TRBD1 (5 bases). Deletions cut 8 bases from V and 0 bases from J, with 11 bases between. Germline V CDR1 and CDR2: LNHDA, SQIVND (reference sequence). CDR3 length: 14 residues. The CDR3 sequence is CASSRQLSGNTIYF. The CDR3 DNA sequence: TGTGCCAGTTCAAGACAGCTCTCTGGAAACACCATATATTTT. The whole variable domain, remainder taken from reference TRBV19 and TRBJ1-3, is DGGITQSPKYLFRKEGQNVTLSCEQNLNHDAMYWYRQDPGQGLRLIYYSQIVNDFQKGDIAEGYSVSREKKESFPLTVTSAQKNPTAFYLCASSRQLSGNTIYFGEGSWLTVV.

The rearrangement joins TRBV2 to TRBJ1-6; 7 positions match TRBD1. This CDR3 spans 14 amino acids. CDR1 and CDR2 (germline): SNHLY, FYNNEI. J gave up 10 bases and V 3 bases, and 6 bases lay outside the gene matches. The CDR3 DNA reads TGTGCCAGCAGTGATATAAGGGGGCAATCACCCCTCCACTTT. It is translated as CASSDIRGQSPLHF.

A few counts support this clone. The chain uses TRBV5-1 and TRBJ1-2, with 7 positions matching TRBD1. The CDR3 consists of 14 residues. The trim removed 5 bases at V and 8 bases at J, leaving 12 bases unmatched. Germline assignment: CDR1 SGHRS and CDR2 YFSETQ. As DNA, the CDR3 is TGCGCCAGCAGACCCGGACAGGCGGGAGGAGGCTACACCTTC. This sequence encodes CASRPGQAGGGYTF.

The CDR3 DNA reads TGTGCCAGCAGTTTCTCGGGGCTTTATGGCTACACCTTC. It translates to CASSFSGLYGYTF. V gene TRBV28 combines with J gene TRBJ1-2; the D gene is possibly TRBD1 (5 bases). Trimming left V 3 bases short and J 5 bases short, with 10 bases between. The CDR3 extends over 13 amino acids. Germline V gene lookup returns CDR1 MDHEN and CDR2 SYDVKM.

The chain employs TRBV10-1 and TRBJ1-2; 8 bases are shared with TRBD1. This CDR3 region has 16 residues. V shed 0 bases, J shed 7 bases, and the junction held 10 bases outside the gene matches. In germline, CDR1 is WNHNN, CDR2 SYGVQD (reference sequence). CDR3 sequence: CASSESRQGTRAGYTF. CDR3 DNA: TGCGCCAGCAGTGAGTCGAGACAGGGGACGAGGGCTGGCTACACCTTC.

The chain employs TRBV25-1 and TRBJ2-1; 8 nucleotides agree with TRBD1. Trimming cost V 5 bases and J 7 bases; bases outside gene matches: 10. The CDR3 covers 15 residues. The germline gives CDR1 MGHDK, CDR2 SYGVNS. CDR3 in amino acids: CASSPQGALSNEQFF. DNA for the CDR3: TGTGCCAGCAGTCCCCAGGGGGCCCTGAGTAATGAGCAGTTCTTC.